The following is a TCR beta chain sequence with its context. Assay: immunoSEQ multiplex PCR; the TCRdb copy retains only in-frame clones and omits some. The data hold some 2,400,000 clones, with almost 96% observed a single time. This specimen belongs to a study of shared clonotypes between healthy human individuals. The germline V and J ends were trimmed by 4 bases and 5 bases, with 12 bases remaining between them. Germline V CDR1 and CDR2: SQVTM, ANQGSEA. The CDR3 extends over 13 amino acids. The material sequenced was naive CD4+ T cells sorted from blood. Described subset: CD45RA+ positively selected. This chain links TRBV29-1 with TRBJ2-1; TRBD1 is a possible D gene (6 bases). The TCR comes from a young man in good health. The chain's CDR3 is CSVVGQLHNEQFF. As DNA, the CDR3 is TGCAGCGTTGTAGGACAGCTTCACAATGAGCAGTTCTTC.